This T cell receptor (beta chain) was captured by sequencing in a study of shared clonotypes between healthy human individuals. Findings of the study overall: Rarefaction gave evidence that sorted-subset sequencing remained incomplete despite large depth. A generally larger estimated richness was seen in naive subsets than in memory subsets. Against clonotypes common to all four donors, non-shared ones had lower generation probabilities.

The repertoire was sequenced with immunoSEQ multiplex PCR; TCRdb's copy has only in-frame clones and lacks some. The table records some 1.5 million clones, around 98% of them present only once. Note on this clone: Its antigen is not identified.

The sequence derives from a man aged 25-40 years in good health. Sequenced: naive CD4+ T cells sorted from blood. Subset in this sample: CD45RA+ positively selected.

CDR3 in amino acids: CASSPWTDPYEQYF. CDR3 bases: TGTGCCAGCTCACCTTGGACGGACCCCTACGAGCAGTACTTC. J is TRBJ2-7 and V is TRBV18, with D hard to call. V lost 3 bases, J lost 2 bases, and 11 bases lay in between. Germline V gene lookup returns CDR1 KGHSH and CDR2 LQKENI. The CDR3 runs to 14 residues. Looking up the rest from reference TRBV18 and TRBJ2-7 gives the full variable domain: NAGVMQNPRHLVRRRGQEARLRCSPMKGHSHVYWYRQLPEEGLKFMVYLQKENIIDESGMPKERFSAEFPKEGPSILRIQQVVRGDSAAYFCASSPWTDPYEQYFGPGTRLTVT.